The 10 T cell receptor beta chains below were found in one sample sequenced in a study of control samples from healthy donors and cancer patients. The protocol was immunoSEQ multiplex PCR, while the TCRdb copy is restricted to in-frame clones and leaves out a portion. The sample contains roughly 130,000 clones, just over 90% of which appear only once. The sequencing input was PBMCs. These receptors came from a man aged 50 or older with head and neck cancer.

V gene TRBV9 combines with J gene TRBJ2-5; weak D call: TRBD2 (6 bases). CDR1 is SGDLS, CDR2 YYNGEE, per germline. This CDR3 is built from 15 residues. Trimming left V 3 bases short and J 2 bases short, with 14 bases between. CDR3 in amino acids: CASSARGGIQETQYF. CDR3 nucleotides: TGTGCCAGCAGCGCTCGTGGGGGGATTCAAGAGACCCAGTACTTC.

This chain connects TRBV4-1 to TRBJ2-5; D may be TRBD1 (5 bases). The CDR3 consists of 13 residues. Germline-derived CDR1 and CDR2 are MGHRA and YSYEKL. V was clipped by 1 base and J by 5 bases, with 8 bases between them. In nucleotides, the CDR3 is TGCGCCAGCAGCCAAGGGGGCGAGGAGACCCAGTACTTC. Translation gives CASSQGGEETQYF.

The J gene is TRBJ2-1, the V gene TRBV6-1; D might be TRBD2 (6 bases). The CDR3 is 15 amino acids. Germline V lookup: CDR1 MNHNS, CDR2 SASEGT. Trimming removed 1 base at V and 4 bases at J, with 11 bases between. The CDR3 coding sequence is TGTGCCAGCAGTGAAGGACCGGGGGAATACAATGAGCAGTTCTTC. It is translated as CASSEGPGEYNEQFF.

The table lists this clone with a few counts. J is TRBJ1-1 and V is TRBV28, with 11 bases aligning to TRBD1. This CDR3 is built from 14 residues. The germline CDR1 and CDR2 sequences are MDHEN and SYDVKM. The junction had 5 bases not matched to a gene; V was cut back by 6 bases and J by 5 bases. The CDR3 loop is CASRTGTGGTEAFF. The CDR3 coding sequence is TGTGCCAGCAGGACAGGGACAGGGGGTACTGAAGCTTTCTTT.

The CDR3 DNA reads as TGTGCCAGCGCCCGGACCCTCTACGAGCAGTACTTC. It codes for CASARTLYEQYF. This chain connects TRBV6-5 to TRBJ2-7; D unresolved. This CDR3 is 12 amino acids long. Germline CDR1 reads MNHEY; CDR2 reads SVGAGI. V was pared by 8 bases and J by 3 bases, with 11 bases between.

This rearrangement joins TRBV7-2 to TRBJ2-7; D possibly corresponds to TRBD1 (6 bases). The CDR3 is made up of 14 amino acids. From germline, CDR1 is SGHTA and CDR2 FQGNSA. V gave up 2 bases and J gave up 2 bases, with 10 bases separating them. CDR3 in DNA: TGTGCCAGCAGCTTATTGACAGGCCCCTACGAGCAGTACTTC. It codes for CASSLLTGPYEQYF.

V gene TRBV6-5 combines with J gene TRBJ2-3; D gene uncertain. The ends were cut back, 0 bases at V and 6 bases at J, with 7 bases in the middle. The CDR3 consists of 13 residues. The germline gives CDR1 MNHEY, CDR2 SVGAGI. DNA for the CDR3: TGTGCCAGCAGTTACTCGAGGCTTGATACGCAGTATTTT. Translated, it gives CASSYSRLDTQYF.

The V gene is TRBV6-1, the J gene TRBJ2-7; D call uncertain. V was shortened by 5 bases and J by 6 bases, with 11 bases between the two germline ends. The CDR3 spans 12 residues. Germline lookup yields CDR1 MNHNS and CDR2 SASEGT. DNA of the CDR3: TGTGCCAGCAGTTCCCGCCCCTCCGAGCAGTACTTC. Translating gives CASSSRPSEQYF.

CDR3 sequence reads: CASSKTGPDYEQYF. The CDR3 bases are TGTGCCAGCAGCAAGACAGGACCGGACTACGAGCAGTACTTC. This chain joins TRBV7-9 and TRBJ2-7; possible D gene TRBD1, 6 bases. The CDR3 totals 14 residues. Germline CDR1 SEHNR, CDR2 FQNEAQ (reference sequence). The V gene lost 5 bases and the J gene lost 3 bases, with 14 bases spanning the gap.

V gene TRBV7-2 combines with J gene TRBJ1-6; no definite D call. V dropped 5 bases and J dropped 6 bases, with 11 bases sitting between them. This CDR3 has 14 residues. Germline lookup yields CDR1 SGHTA and CDR2 FQGNSA. CDR3 DNA: TGTGCCAGCAGCGAGACCCCGCTTAATTCACCCCTCCACTTT. Translation gives CASSETPLNSPLHF.